Each of the 18 T cell receptor beta chains below was sequenced from the same sample in a study of cytomegalovirus exposure and HLA in healthy donors. Researchers ran the PCR with 60 Vbeta and 13 Jbeta primers. TCRdb keeps only in-frame clones here, not all; method: immunoSEQ multiplex PCR. The top ten clones hold 5% to 7% of a sample with about 110,000 clones, roughly four fifths of them seen once. Source material: PBMCs. These receptors all come from a woman aged 50 to 65 in good health and CMV-seropositive.

The V and J genes are TRBV9 and TRBJ1-2; no definite D call. V gave up 0 bases and J gave up 4 bases, with 13 bases separating them. This CDR3 spans 15 amino acids. CDR1 is SGDLS and CDR2 is YYNGEE in the germline V gene. The CDR3 coding sequence is TGTGCCAGCAGCGTAGACCCTCTTACAGTCTATGGCTACACCTTC. Translated: CASSVDPLTVYGYTF.

The chain employs TRBV18 and TRBJ1-1; D possibly corresponds to TRBD1 (5 bases). The V and J ends lost 8 bases and 1 base respectively, with 11 bases between them. The CDR3 runs 13 residues. CDR1 and CDR2 (germline): KGHSH, LQKENI. The CDR3 reads CASLERGNTEAFF. The DNA of the CDR3 is TGTGCCAGCCTCGAAAGGGGGAACACTGAAGCTTTCTTT. Based on the CDR3 plus reference TRBV18 and TRBJ1-1, the full variable domain is NAGVMQNPRHLVRRRGQEARLRCSPMKGHSHVYWYRQLPEEGLKFMVYLQKENIIDESGMPKERFSAEFPKEGPSILRIQQVVRGDSAAYFCASLERGNTEAFFGQGTRLTVV.

This chain joins TRBV4-3 and TRBJ2-3; TRBD2 aligns across 12 bases. The CDR3 extends over 17 amino acids. CDR1 is LGHNA and CDR2 is YSLEER in the germline V gene. V was clipped by 0 bases and J by 6 bases; unmatched bases: 7. As DNA, the CDR3 is TGCGCCAGCAGCCAAGAGTCACTAGCGGGGGGAGCTGATACGCAGTATTTT. Translation: CASSQESLAGGADTQYF.

The V and J genes are TRBV5-1 and TRBJ1-1; D unresolved. V lost 0 bases, J lost 5 bases, and 14 bases lay in between. Germline V CDR1 and CDR2: SGHRS, YFSETQ. The CDR3 spans 15 residues. This chain's CDR3 is CASSLVGGRTTEAFF. The CDR3 coding sequence is TGCGCCAGCAGCTTGGTAGGAGGGAGGACGACTGAAGCTTTCTTT.

For this clone: At the DNA level, this CDR3 is encoded by other sequences in the same sample as well. The chain has TRBV2 and TRBJ2-1, with D unresolved. The V gene's germline CDR1 is SNHLY and CDR2 FYNNEI. With 3 bases removed from V and 3 bases from J, the gap between germline ends came to 9 bases. This CDR3 spans 14 amino acids. The CDR3 DNA reads TGTGCCAGCAGTGACCAGGCTCTCTACAATGAGCAGTTCTTC. Protein product: CASSDQALYNEQFF.

V gene TRBV15 combines with J gene TRBJ1-4; tentative D call: TRBD1 (5 bases). The CDR3 runs to 12 residues. Germline lookup yields CDR1 LNHNV and CDR2 YYDKDF (reference sequence). V was shortened by 6 bases and J by 8 bases, with 10 bases between the two germline ends. CDR3 coding DNA: TGTGCCACCAGAAGGGGATACGAAAAACTGTTTTTT. Residues: CATRRGYEKLFF.

V and J are TRBV7-2 and TRBJ2-3; 10 bases map to TRBD2. The junction had 13 bases not matched to a gene; V was cut back by 5 bases and J by 5 bases. The CDR3 is made up of 17 amino acids. The germline gives CDR1 SGHTA, CDR2 FQGNSA. The CDR3 region has the DNA TGTGCCAGCAGCGCATGGGGGAGCGGGGGGGCCAAAGATACGCAGTATTTT. It translates to CASSAWGSGGAKDTQYF.

The genes are TRBV11-1 and TRBJ1-2; 8 nucleotides agree with TRBD1. This CDR3 comprises 17 residues. CDR1 SGHAT and CDR2 FQDESV come from the germline V gene (reference sequence). V shed 5 bases and J 6 bases; nucleotides not matched to a gene: 17. CDR3 protein: CASSRRSWGTGGHGYTF. The CDR3 nucleotides are TGTGCCAGCAGCCGACGCTCTTGGGGGACAGGAGGTCATGGCTACACCTTC. Full variable domain (remainder filled in from reference TRBV11-1 and TRBJ1-2): EAEVAQSPRYKITEKSQAVAFWCDPISGHATLYWYRQILGQGPELLVQFQDESVVDDSQLPKDRFSAERLKGVDSTLKIQPAELGDSAMYLCASSRRSWGTGGHGYTFGSGTRLTVV.

The chain employs TRBV14 and TRBJ1-1; a weak D match, TRBD1 (6 bases). Germline V lookup: CDR1 SGHDN, CDR2 FVKESK. This CDR3 has 15 amino acids. The V gene lost 4 bases and the J gene lost 2 bases, with 14 bases spanning the gap. In DNA, the CDR3 is TGTGCCAGCAGCCGCTCAGGGGACCTTAACACTGAAGCTTTCTTT. As protein: CASSRSGDLNTEAFF. Combining the CDR3 with reference TRBV14 and TRBJ1-1 gives the whole variable domain EAGVTQFPSHSVIEKGQTVTLRCDPISGHDNLYWYRRVMGKEIKFLLHFVKESKQDESGMPNNRFLAERTGGTYSTLKVQPAELEDSGVYFCASSRSGDLNTEAFFGQGTRLTVV.

This clone has just a few counts. This chain joins TRBV19 and TRBJ1-3; 9 bases are shared with TRBD1. With 6 bases clipped from V and 7 bases from J, the junction kept 10 bases outside the gene matches. This CDR3 region has 15 residues. Germline V gene lookup returns CDR1 LNHDA and CDR2 SQIVND (reference sequence). CDR3: CASSLLGQGSNTIYF. CDR3 nucleotides: TGTGCCAGTAGCTTACTCGGACAGGGGAGCAACACCATATATTTT.

A word on this clone: Mismatch with germline at one junction end may stem from a read error. CDR3 loop: CSSSTWDINTYEQYF. For the CDR3, the DNA is TGTTCCAGCAGCACATGGGACATAAACACCTACGAGCAGTACTTC. V usage is TRBV7-9 and J usage is TRBJ2-7; TRBD1 is a possible D gene (6 bases). CDR3 size: 15 residues. Germline V gives CDR1 SEHNR, CDR2 FQNEAQ (reference sequence). Supplemented by reference TRBV7-9 and TRBJ2-7, the full variable domain reads DTGVSQNPRHKITKRGQNVTFRCDPISEHNRLYWYRQTLGQGPEFLTYFQNEAQLEKSRLLSDRFSAERPKGSFSTLEIQRTEQGDSAMYLCSSSTWDINTYEQYFGPGTRLTVT.

This clone was found once. The chain carries TRBV7-2 and TRBJ1-1; unclear D gene. This CDR3 has 13 amino acids. V was pared by 5 bases and J by 0 bases, with 7 bases between. Germline V gene sequence: CDR1 SGHTA, CDR2 FQGNSA. As DNA, the CDR3 is TGTGCCAGCAGCGCGATTATGAACACTGAAGCTTTCTTT. As protein: CASSAIMNTEAFF.

The rearrangement joins TRBV10-3 to TRBJ2-3; TRBD2 is a possible D gene (6 bases). The length of the CDR3 is 13 residues. V shed 6 bases and J shed 2 bases, with 9 bases lying between them. Germline V gene lookup returns CDR1 ENHRY and CDR2 SYGVKD. The CDR3 coding sequence is TGTGCCATCAGCCCGGGGGACACAGATACGCAGTATTTT. This sequence encodes CAISPGDTDTQYF.

The rearrangement uses TRBV13 and TRBJ2-7; 8 nucleotides agree with TRBD2. The DNA end is a closer match to TRBJ2-1, so the J assignment may be wrong. This CDR3 has 16 residues. The V gene's germline CDR1 is PRHDT and CDR2 FYEKMQ (reference sequence). Here the CDR3 reads CASSLRGGSSYNEQFF. In DNA, the CDR3 is TGTGCCAGCTCCCTGCGCGGGGGGAGCTCCTACAATGAGCAGTTCTTC.

This clone was seen a single time. V is TRBV28 and J is TRBJ1-1, with 7 bases aligning to TRBD1. The J segment lost 3 bases and the V segment lost 6 bases, leaving 7 bases of the junction unmatched. Looked up from germline, CDR1 is MDHEN and CDR2 is SYDVKM. The CDR3 has 14 amino acids. CDR3: CASRTTGAHTEAFF. The CDR3 region has the DNA TGTGCCAGCAGGACCACAGGGGCGCACACTGAAGCTTTCTTT. Looking up the rest from reference TRBV28 and TRBJ1-1 gives the full variable domain: DVKVTQSSRYLVKRTGEKVFLECVQDMDHENMFWYRQDPGLGLRLIYFSYDVKMKEKGDIPEGYSVSREKKERFSLILESASTNQTSMYLCASRTTGAHTEAFFGQGTRLTVV.

The chain joins TRBV29-1 to TRBJ2-2, with TRBD2 matching over 11 bases. CDR1 and CDR2 (germline): SQVTM, ANQGSEA. The CDR3 is made up of 14 amino acids. V was pared by 4 bases and J by 6 bases, with 4 bases of the junction left unmatched. CDR3 coding DNA: TGCAGCGTTGCTAGCGGGGGGCGAGCCGGGGAGCTGTTTTTT. Translating gives CSVASGGRAGELFF.

The count of this clone is one. V gene TRBV5-1 combines with J gene TRBJ2-1, with 9 bases lining up with TRBD2. The CDR3 totals 17 residues. Germline V gene sequence: CDR1 SGHRS, CDR2 YFSETQ. V was clipped by 0 bases and J by 3 bases; unmatched bases: 7. The chain's CDR3 is CASSLGASGAFYNEQFF. CDR3 nucleotide sequence: TGCGCCAGCAGCTTGGGGGCTAGCGGGGCTTTCTACAATGAGCAGTTCTTC.

V gene TRBV4-3 combines with J gene TRBJ1-4; 7 positions agree with TRBD1. The CDR3 covers 15 residues. The ends lost 4 bases at V and 8 bases at J; junction bases unmatched: 10. CDR1 is LGHNA and CDR2 is YSLEER in the germline V gene. This chain's CDR3 is CASSRSGTVGEKLFF. For the CDR3, the DNA is TGCGCCAGCAGCCGTTCCGGGACAGTCGGCGAAAAACTGTTTTTT.